A single sample gave rise to the 17 T cell receptor beta chains below, sequenced in a study of immune characterization of retroperitoneal liposarcoma. One entry per CDR3 protein results from TCRdb running MiXCR on the PCR reads. This table holds 8,500 to 11,000 distinct CDR3 sequences, roughly 26% found once. The sequencing sample was made of tumor tissue. These receptors all stem from a female donor with retroperitoneal liposarcoma.

The chain uses TRBV6-1 and TRBJ1-1, with 7 bases matching TRBD1. This CDR3 is 17 amino acids long. CDR1 is MNHNS, CDR2 SASEGT, per germline. V gave up 3 bases and J gave up 1 base; unmatched junction bases: 11. DNA for the CDR3: TGTGCCAGCAGTGACCAACCCCCGGGACAGACGAACACTGAAGCTTTCTTT. Amino acid sequence: CASSDQPPGQTNTEAFF.

The rearrangement joins TRBV7-2 to TRBJ2-7; TRBD1 matches at 7 bases. The CDR3 length is 14 residues. CDR1 is SGHTA and CDR2 is FQGNSA in the germline V gene. J gave up 2 bases and V 5 bases, and 6 bases lay outside the gene matches. In DNA, the CDR3 is TGTGCCAGCAGCCGCAGACAGGGCCCCTACGAGCAGTACTTC. This sequence encodes CASSRRQGPYEQYF.

Many counts were recorded for this clonotype. This chain uses TRBV12-3 or TRBV12-4 with TRBJ2-1; 13 bases map to TRBD2. The V segment lost 5 bases and the J segment 9 bases; nucleotides outside the gene matches: 10. This CDR3 has 16 amino acids. In DNA form, the CDR3 reads TGTGCCAGCAGTACCCCGGGACTAGCGGGGATTGTTGAGCAGTTCTTC. Residues: CASSTPGLAGIVEQFF.

The chain employs TRBV6-1 and TRBJ2-7; TRBD2 aligns across 15 bases. The J call is doubtful: the DNA matches TRBJ2-1 better. The CDR3 is 20 residues long. Germline assignment: CDR1 MNHNS and CDR2 SASEGT. CDR3 coding DNA: TGTGCCAGCAAGACGCCGGGACTAGCGGGGGGACCTAGCCTCTACAATGAGCAGTTCTTC. This gives the protein CASKTPGLAGGPSLYNEQFF.

By sample fraction, this clonotype is medium-sized. The chain joins TRBV7-2 to TRBJ2-1; 9 bases align to TRBD2. The length of the CDR3 is 15 residues. The V gene's germline CDR1 is SGHTA and CDR2 FQGNSA. V was clipped by 1 base and J by 7 bases; unmatched bases: 5. CDR3: CASSLGSGRTNEQFF. The CDR3 DNA sequence: TGTGCCAGCAGCTTAGGTAGCGGGAGAACGAATGAGCAGTTCTTC. The full variable domain, in which reference TRBV7-2 and TRBJ2-1 provide the parts outside the CDR3, is GAGVSQSPSNKVTEKGKDVELRCDPISGHTALYWYRQSLGQGLEFLIYFQGNSAPDKSGLPSDRFSAERTGGSVSTLTIQRTQQEDSAVYLCASSLGSGRTNEQFFGPGTRLTVL.

This clonotype counts as medium-sized. This chain connects TRBV7-2 to TRBJ1-1, with D maybe TRBD1 (5 bases). There are 14 residues in the CDR3. The V and J ends lost 4 bases and 1 base respectively, with 10 bases between them. Germline values: CDR1 SGHTA, CDR2 FQGNSA. CDR3 bases: TGTGCCAGCAGCTGGGGACTAGGGAACACTGAAGCTTTCTTT. It specifies CASSWGLGNTEAFF. Drawing the rest from reference TRBV7-2 and TRBJ1-1, the complete variable domain is GAGVSQSPSNKVTEKGKDVELRCDPISGHTALYWYRQSLGQGLEFLIYFQGNSAPDKSGLPSDRFSAERTGGSVSTLTIQRTQQEDSAVYLCASSWGLGNTEAFFGQGTRLTVV.

This clonotype has more than one count but fewer than ten. The chain joins TRBV6-1 to TRBJ2-1; D might be TRBD2 (6 bases). The J call is uncertain, as TRBJ2-7 better fits the DNA end. This CDR3 has 14 residues. Germline V gives CDR1 MNHNS, CDR2 SASEGT. The CDR3 reads CASKVSGGGDEQYF. CDR3 DNA: TGTGCCAGCAAAGTCTCAGGCGGCGGGGATGAGCAGTACTTC.

CDR3 DNA sequence: TGCGCCAGCAGCTTGGGCAGAAGCTATTACAATGAGCAGTACTTC. This sequence encodes CASSLGRSYYNEQYF. The chain combines TRBV5-1 with TRBJ2-3, with D unresolved. The closer fit of TRBJ2-7 to the DNA end suggests the J call may be wrong. CDR1 and CDR2 from the germline V gene are SGHRS and YFSETQ. This CDR3 is built from 15 residues.

This clonotype was observed a handful of times. Written as DNA, the CDR3 is TGTGCCAGCACCCCAAGTCTGGAGAACACTGAAGCTTTCTTT. Translated: CASTPSLENTEAFF. The V and J genes are TRBV7-2 and TRBJ1-1; no definite D call. Germline CDR1 SGHTA, CDR2 FQGNSA. Trimming removed 7 bases at V and 1 base at J, with 13 bases between. The CDR3 runs 14 residues. Complete variable domain (other parts from reference TRBV7-2 and TRBJ1-1): GAGVSQSPSNKVTEKGKDVELRCDPISGHTALYWYRQSLGQGLEFLIYFQGNSAPDKSGLPSDRFSAERTGGSVSTLTIQRTQQEDSAVYLCASTPSLENTEAFFGQGTRLTVV.

As regards this clonotype: One end of the junction fails to match germline, which may point to a read error. The rearrangement joins TRBV6-6 to TRBJ2-6, with 7 nucleotides matching TRBD1. Matching the DNA end better, TRBJ2-1 makes the J call doubtful. CDR3 size: 18 residues. Germline V lookup: CDR1 MNHNY, CDR2 SVGAGI (reference sequence). The CDR3 region has the DNA TGTGCCAGCAGGCTGGGAGTCCGGGACAGAGGTTCCTACAATGATCAGTTCTTC. It encodes CASRLGVRDRGSYNDQFF.

This rearrangement joins TRBV27 to TRBJ2-1; D gene uncertain. This CDR3 region has 16 residues. Germline assignment: CDR1 MNHEY and CDR2 SMNVEV (reference sequence). With 6 bases removed from V and 2 bases from J, the gap between germline ends came to 17 bases. CDR3 sequence: CASSSPLYGAYNEQFF. The DNA for the CDR3 is TGTGCCAGCAGCAGCCCTTTGTATGGGGCCTACAATGAGCAGTTCTTC.

This clonotype was counted only a few times. This rearrangement joins TRBV11-3 to TRBJ2-1; D perhaps matches TRBD2 (8 bases). The V end was cut by 5 bases, the J end by 8 bases, with 28 bases between. Germline V gene sequence: CDR1 SGHNT, CDR2 YENEEA. The length of the CDR3 is 18 residues. In DNA, the CDR3 is TGTGCCAGCAGCCGTTCCACAGGGGCTAGCGGGTCACAAGATGAGCAGTTCTTC. The encoded protein is CASSRSTGASGSQDEQFF.

By frequency in the sample, this clonotype is medium-sized. The chain joins TRBV12-3 or TRBV12-4 to TRBJ2-3; weak D call: TRBD2 (6 bases). The CDR3 runs 13 residues. The germline V and J ends were trimmed by 4 bases and 5 bases, with 10 bases remaining between them. CDR3 in amino acids: CASSSDGRDTQYF. The CDR3, as DNA: TGTGCCAGCAGTTCCGACGGGAGAGATACGCAGTATTTT.

In this sample, this clonotype turned up a few times. The V call is TRBV6-2 or TRBV6-3, the J call TRBJ2-5; D might be TRBD2 (5 bases). V lost 3 bases to trimming and J lost 1 base, with 9 bases between them. Germline CDR1 reads MNHEY; CDR2 reads SVGEGT. The CDR3 loop spans 14 amino acids. The CDR3 reads CASSYKRVQETQYF. In nucleotides, the CDR3 is TGTGCCAGCAGTTATAAGAGGGTCCAAGAGACCCAGTACTTC.

The sample holds many counts of this clonotype. The chain links TRBV11-2 to TRBJ2-1, with D possibly matching TRBD1 (6 bases). There are 14 residues in the CDR3. V was pared by 0 bases and J by 4 bases, with 7 bases between. Looked up from germline, CDR1 is SGHAT and CDR2 is FQNNGV. The CDR3 DNA reads as TGTGCCAGCAGCTTAGACGGACAGTACAATGAGCAGTTCTTC. Its translation is CASSLDGQYNEQFF.

Within the sample, this clonotype is medium-sized (0.01 to 0.1%). The V and J genes are TRBV11-3 and TRBJ2-1; 8 bases agree with TRBD2. Gene TRBJ2-7 matches the end of the DNA better, so the J call may be wrong. Germline V gene data show CDR1 as SGHNT and CDR2 as YENEEA. This CDR3 has 14 amino acids. The CDR3 nucleotides read TGTGCCAGCAGCATTCCGGGAGGGAACTACGAGCAGTACTTC. Translation: CASSIPGGNYEQYF.

The chain uses TRBV10-2 and TRBJ2-4; 9 bases are shared with TRBD1. Judging by the DNA end, TRBJ2-7 fits better; the J call may be wrong. Germline CDR1 is WSHSY and CDR2 is SAAADI. The CDR3 covers 16 residues. The DNA of the CDR3 is TGCGCCAGCAGGGGACAGGGTTTGTTCCCCACCTACGAGCAGTACTTC. This gives the protein CASRGQGLFPTYEQYF.